This T cell receptor beta chain appears in the sequencing data of a study of breast tumors, draining lymph nodes, adjacent tissues. TCRdb processed the multiplex PCR reads anew with MiXCR; each CDR3 protein has one entry. The sample contains roughly 260,000 distinct CDR3 sequences, under 35% of which appear only once. The lymph nodes were axillary draining lymph nodes from breast cancer patients. A note on this clonotype: A much larger clone differs from this one at a single base, so this may be a read error.

Per germline, CDR1 DFQATT and CDR2 SNEGSKA (reference sequence). The CDR3 has 14 residues. The trim removed 6 bases at V and 13 bases at J, leaving 14 bases unmatched. The sample taken for sequencing was axillary lymph node tissue. The clonotype comes from a female donor with breast cancer. Some clones in this sample may be carry-over from other donors' samples. The V gene is TRBV20-1, the J gene TRBJ2-2; 10 bases fit TRBD2. CDR3 sequence reads: CSAKKREGPRGLFF. In DNA form, the CDR3 reads TGCAGTGCAAAAAAGCGGGAGGGCCCCCGGGGGCTGTTTTTT.